The 26 T cell receptor beta chains below come from one sample, sequenced in a study of T-cell memory formation after mild COVID-19. TCRdb used MiXCR to reprocess the 5' RACE reads, holding one entry per CDR3 protein. The data show more than 250,000 distinct CDR3 sequences, about a sixth seen once. Sequencing was carried out using PBMCs or a T cell subset sorted from them (not recorded which). The receptors here all came from a man aged 18 to 30 who had mild COVID-19 (a few samples of this study predate the infection). Cell type and time point are not known.

A note on this clonotype: An end of the junction differs from the germline gene, which may be a read error. This sequence joins TRBV6-2 or TRBV6-3 and TRBJ1-2; perhaps TRBD1 as D (6 bases). Germline assignment: CDR1 MNHEY and CDR2 SVGEGT. The CDR3 runs to 13 residues. CDR3 in amino acids: CASSYDWIGGSTF. For the CDR3, the DNA is TGTGCCAGCAGTTACGATTGGATTGGGGGCTCCACCTTC.

This clonotype was seen at least ten times. The CDR3 loop is CASSFGSDSYNEQFF. In DNA, the CDR3 is TGTGCCAGCAGTTTCGGCAGCGACTCCTACAATGAGCAGTTCTTC. V and J are TRBV12-3 or TRBV12-4 and TRBJ2-1, with no clear D. This CDR3 contains 15 residues. Deletions cut 3 bases from V and 0 bases from J, with 9 bases between.

V and J are TRBV27 and TRBJ2-7; maybe TRBD1 (6 bases). V was pared by 8 bases and J by 1 base, with 15 bases between. The CDR3 spans 14 residues. CDR1 MNHEY and CDR2 SMNVEV come from the germline V gene (reference sequence). DNA for the CDR3: TGTGCCAGCGCCGGACAGATAGGATCCTACGAGCAGTACTTC. It codes for CASAGQIGSYEQYF.

This clonotype was observed a handful of times. This rearrangement joins TRBV20-1 to TRBJ1-1, with TRBD1 as a possible D gene (5 bases). Trimming pared 6 bases from V and 3 bases from J, leaving 14 bases between. This CDR3 comprises 13 residues. The germline V gene encodes CDR1 DFQATT and CDR2 SNEGSKA (reference sequence). CDR3 in amino acids: CSAARGGYTEAFF. DNA for the CDR3: TGCAGTGCCGCGAGGGGAGGGTACACTGAAGCTTTCTTT.

The V and J genes are TRBV7-2 and TRBJ2-5, with TRBD2 as a possible D gene (5 bases). There are 14 residues in the CDR3. Germline CDR1 is SGHTA and CDR2 is FQGNSA. V was clipped by 1 base and J by 5 bases, with 11 bases between them. CDR3: CASSLGAGRETQYF. The DNA of the CDR3 is TGTGCCAGCAGCTTAGGCGCGGGCAGGGAGACCCAGTACTTC.

This clonotype turned up a few times. The genes are TRBV2 and TRBJ1-6, with D hard to call. This CDR3 has 15 residues. V was pared by 1 base and J by 8 bases, with 12 bases between. Germline V gene sequence: CDR1 SNHLY, CDR2 FYNNEI. CDR3 coding DNA: TGTGCCAGCAGTGAAGGGCGGGGAAATCATTCACCCCTCCACTTT. Translating gives CASSEGRGNHSPLHF.

The chain uses TRBV15 and TRBJ2-3; weak D call: TRBD1 (5 bases). In germline, CDR1 is LNHNV, CDR2 YYDKDF (reference sequence). The CDR3 consists of 16 residues. V lost 0 bases and J lost 1, with 11 bases in between. As DNA, the CDR3 is TGTGCCACCAGCAGAGATGGGGCGGCTGGCACAGATACGCAGTATTTT. Amino acids: CATSRDGAAGTDTQYF.

This chain links TRBV20-1 with TRBJ1-3; 9 bases fit TRBD1. This CDR3 spans 15 amino acids. The ends lost 4 bases at V and 0 bases at J; junction bases unmatched: 4. Per the germline V gene, CDR1 is DFQATT and CDR2 is SNEGSKA (reference sequence). CDR3 DNA sequence: TGCAGTGCTACACCGGGACAGGGCTCTGGAAACACCATATATTTT. It translates to CSATPGQGSGNTIYF.

The CDR3 spells CASSFGDDKQYF. CDR3 DNA sequence: TGCGCCAGCAGCTTCGGAGACGATAAGCAGTACTTC. The chain links TRBV5-1 to TRBJ2-7; D not certain. The CDR3 is made up of 12 amino acids. Germline V gene sequence: CDR1 SGHRS, CDR2 YFSETQ. The V and J ends lost 2 bases and 8 bases respectively, with 11 bases between them. Combining the CDR3 with reference TRBV5-1 and TRBJ2-7 gives the whole variable domain KAGVTQTPRYLIKTRGQQVTLSCSPISGHRSVSWYQQTPGQGLQFLFEYFSETQRNKGNFPGRFSGRQFSNSRSEMNVSTLELGDSALYLCASSFGDDKQYFGPGTRLTVT.

This clonotype came up a few times. The V and J genes are TRBV4-1 and TRBJ2-3; the match to TRBD2 covers 12 bases. The germline V gene has CDR1 MGHRA and CDR2 YSYEKL. V shed 0 bases, J shed 6 bases, and the junction held 4 bases outside the gene matches. This CDR3 has 16 amino acids. The chain's CDR3 is CASSQEGLAGSDTQYF. CDR3 DNA sequence: TGCGCCAGCAGCCAAGAAGGACTAGCGGGGAGCGATACGCAGTATTTT.

V and J are TRBV27 and TRBJ1-6; a weak D match, TRBD1 (5 bases). In germline, CDR1 is MNHEY, CDR2 SMNVEV (reference sequence). The CDR3 is made up of 15 amino acids. V lost 5 bases and J 10 bases, leaving 18 bases between the germline ends. The CDR3 bases are TGTGCCAGCAGTCCAACCCCAGGGCCCGGATCACCCCTCCACTTT. It specifies CASSPTPGPGSPLHF.

This clonotype was seen more than once but under ten times. The chain recombines TRBV7-3 with TRBJ2-3; D possibly corresponds to TRBD2 (6 bases). The CDR3 is 14 residues long. Germline V gene lookup returns CDR1 SGHTA and CDR2 FQGTGA. V was clipped by 5 bases and J by 7 bases, with 16 bases between them. CDR3 amino acids: CASSKGRGLNTQYF. The CDR3 DNA follows: TGTGCCAGCAGCAAAGGCCGGGGGTTGAATACGCAGTATTTT.

This clonotype occurred a few times. The rearrangement links TRBV4-3 to TRBJ2-1; 7 bases match TRBD2. The CDR3 length is 15 residues. With 0 bases clipped from V and 9 bases from J, the junction kept 8 bases outside the gene matches. Looked up from germline, CDR1 is LGHNA and CDR2 is YSLEER. The CDR3 loop reads CASSQDLGGGIEQFF. The CDR3 DNA follows: TGCGCCAGCAGCCAAGATCTGGGCGGGGGAATTGAGCAGTTCTTC.

This clonotype occurred many times. The chain recombines TRBV5-1 with TRBJ2-5; TRBD1 matches at 8 bases. From germline, CDR1 is SGHRS and CDR2 YFSETQ. The CDR3 loop spans 14 amino acids. The V gene end was trimmed by 2 bases and the J gene end by 3 bases; junction bases not matched to a gene: 3. The DNA for the CDR3 is TGCGCCAGCAGCTTCCAGGGGGCAGAAGAGACCCAGTACTTC. The encoded protein is CASSFQGAEETQYF.

This clonotype was observed a handful of times. The chain employs TRBV11-2 and TRBJ1-1, with 7 bases aligning to TRBD1. The CDR3 totals 14 residues. Germline V gives CDR1 SGHAT, CDR2 FQNNGV. Trimming took 5 bases from V and 6 from J; bases not matched to a gene: 9. In DNA form, the CDR3 reads TGTGCCAGCAGCCGCCGACAGGGTAGGCCTGAAGCTTTCTTT. Its translation is CASSRRQGRPEAFF.

This clonotype was detected a few times. This chain connects TRBV6-5 to TRBJ2-1; 12 bases match TRBD1. Germline V CDR1 and CDR2: MNHEY, SVGAGI. This CDR3 contains 15 residues. Trimming at V came to 6 bases and at J to 5 bases, leaving 5 bases not matched to a gene. DNA of the CDR3: TGTGCCAGCAGGACCGGGACAGGGGGCCACAATGAGCAGTTCTTC. Its protein product is CASRTGTGGHNEQFF.

The chain employs TRBV5-5 and TRBJ2-3; 7 bases agree with TRBD2. With 4 bases clipped from V and 0 bases from J, the junction kept 8 bases outside the gene matches. The CDR3 is made up of 16 amino acids. CDR1 is SGHKS and CDR2 is YYEKEE in the germline V gene (reference sequence). CDR3 sequence (DNA): TGTGCCAGCAGCCGGGGGGAGCGCCGTAGCACAGATACGCAGTATTTT. This gives the protein CASSRGERRSTDTQYF. Based on the CDR3 plus reference TRBV5-5 and TRBJ2-3, the full variable domain is DAGVTQSPTHLIKTRGQQVTLRCSPISGHKSVSWYQQVLGQGPQFIFQYYEKEERGRGNFPDRFSARQFPNYSSELNVNALLLGDSALYLCASSRGERRSTDTQYFGPGTRLTVL.

This clonotype was counted between two and nine times. For the CDR3, the DNA is TGTGCCAGCAGCTACGGGGGGGAATACAATGAGCAGTTCTTC. Protein product: CASSYGGEYNEQFF. This sequence joins TRBV7-6 and TRBJ2-1; 8 bases are shared with TRBD2. The J segment lost 4 bases and the V segment lost 4 bases, leaving 3 bases of the junction unmatched. Per the germline V gene, CDR1 is SGHVS and CDR2 is FNYEAQ. CDR3 length equals 14 residues. Full variable domain (remainder filled in from reference TRBV7-6 and TRBJ2-1): GAGVSQSPRYKVTKRGQDVALRCDPISGHVSLYWYRQALGQGPEFLTYFNYEAQQDKSGLPNDRFSAERPEGSISTLTIQRTEQRDSAMYRCASSYGGEYNEQFFGPGTRLTVL.

This clonotype was counted a few times. CDR3 nucleotides: TGTGCCAGCAACAAACGGACAGGGCATTCGGGGAATGAGCAGTTCTTC. It yields the protein CASNKRTGHSGNEQFF. The chain recombines TRBV28 with TRBJ2-1; TRBD1 aligns across 8 bases. CDR3 length: 16 amino acids. Germline assignment: CDR1 MDHEN and CDR2 SYDVKM. Unmatched junction bases numbered 15, after V lost 7 bases and J lost 7 bases.

The V gene is TRBV12-3 or TRBV12-4, the J gene TRBJ2-5, with a weak D call TRBD1 (6 bases). Deletions cut 5 bases from V and 4 bases from J, with 11 bases between. This CDR3 comprises 13 residues. CDR3 bases: TGTGCCAGCAGTAACCAGGGGAGAGAGACCCAGTACTTC. The encoded protein is CASSNQGRETQYF.

This clonotype occurred a few times. The rearrangement joins TRBV6-5 to TRBJ2-1; D possibly corresponds to TRBD1 (6 bases). The V gene lost 6 bases and the J gene lost 4 bases, with 19 bases spanning the gap. CDR1 MNHEY and CDR2 SVGAGI come from the germline V gene. The CDR3 has 16 residues. CDR3 nucleotide sequence: TGTGCCAGCAGCCTCACGCCAGGGACACCTTACAATGAGCAGTTCTTC. This codes for CASSLTPGTPYNEQFF.

The chain employs TRBV5-1 and TRBJ1-2, with D maybe TRBD1 (6 bases). The V end lost 5 bases, the J end lost 7 bases, and 12 bases lay between the germline ends. This CDR3 has 12 residues. Germline assignment: CDR1 SGHRS and CDR2 YFSETQ. Here the CDR3 DNA reads TGCGCCAGCAGACAGGGTCGCTCTGGCTACACCTTC. Its translation is CASRQGRSGYTF.

The chain uses TRBV6-5 and TRBJ1-1; D remains unclear. Germline V gives CDR1 MNHEY, CDR2 SVGAGI. The CDR3 spans 13 residues. The CDR3 here is CTAGFRLNTEAFF. CDR3 bases: TGTACAGCTGGTTTCAGGTTGAACACTGAAGCTTTCTTT.

This clonotype appeared many times. J is TRBJ2-1 and V is TRBV5-1; 8 bases match TRBD1. The V segment lost 1 base and the J segment 2 bases; nucleotides outside the gene matches: 2. The CDR3 runs to 15 residues. Looked up from germline, CDR1 is SGHRS and CDR2 is YFSETQ. In nucleotides, the CDR3 is TGCGCCAGCAGCTTGACAGGGGGTCCCTACAATGAGCAGTTCTTC. This encodes CASSLTGGPYNEQFF.

This chain links TRBV5-1 with TRBJ1-4; D is unresolved. Trimming cost V 2 bases and J 0 bases, with 20 bases left between them. CDR1 SGHRS and CDR2 YFSETQ come from the germline V gene. The CDR3 contains 19 residues. The CDR3 sequence: CASSLALGGSSATNEKLFF. CDR3 nucleotides: TGCGCCAGCAGCTTAGCCCTTGGCGGAAGCTCTGCAACTAATGAAAAACTGTTTTTT.

The sample holds many counts of this clonotype. The CDR3 sequence: CASSPQGGSNTEAFF. The CDR3 nucleotides are TGTGCCAGCAGCCCCCAGGGCGGCTCGAACACTGAAGCTTTCTTT. The chain recombines TRBV7-3 with TRBJ1-1; a possible D gene is TRBD1 (5 bases). In germline, CDR1 is SGHTA, CDR2 FQGTGA. The CDR3 spans 15 residues. Trimming shortened V by 5 bases and J by 1 base, and 14 bases separated the two germline ends.